These 23 T cell receptor beta chains came from one sample sequenced in a study of post-analysis software for immune sequencing data. Study-wide results and limits: Controls showed lower frequencies than patients for a handful of TRBV segments, and TRBV5-6, TRBV5-1 and TRBV20-1 were among these.

Prepared TCR beta cDNA libraries contained unique molecular identifiers. TCRdb re-derived calls from the PCR reads in MiXCR, one entry per CDR3 protein. The profile shows 650,000 to 900,000 distinct CDR3 sequences, 46% of them singletons. The antigens these receptors bind are not known. The sample consisted of blood. The receptors were gathered from a girl aged 10 to 17 with multiple sclerosis.

This sequence joins TRBV9 and TRBJ2-2; D gene ambiguous. The CDR3 length is 15 residues. V shed 3 bases and J shed 1 base, with 10 bases lying between them. The germline gives CDR1 SGDLS, CDR2 YYNGEE. CDR3 nucleotide sequence: TGTGCCAGCAGCGGAGATGGGGTGAACACCGGGGAGCTGTTTTTT. Translated: CASSGDGVNTGELFF. Variable domain in full (rest from reference TRBV9 and TRBJ2-2): DSGVTQTPKHLITATGQRVTLRCSPRSGDLSVYWYQQSLDQGLQFLIQYYNGEERAKGNILERFSAQQFPDLHSELNLSSLELGDSALYFCASSGDGVNTGELFFGEGSRLTVL.

The chain couples TRBV5-1 to TRBJ1-4; perhaps TRBD1 as D (6 bases). Germline values: CDR1 SGHRS, CDR2 YFSETQ. Trimming stripped 3 bases from V and 8 bases from J, with 23 bases between. The CDR3 has 17 residues. The CDR3, as DNA: TGCGCCAGCAGCTCGACGGACAGTCTCGTCGCGGGGGAAAAACTGTTTTTT. It codes for CASSSTDSLVAGEKLFF.

The chain carries TRBV6-1 and TRBJ2-5, with TRBD1 matching 9 bases. Germline loops: CDR1 MNHNS, CDR2 SASEGT. Trimming cost V 5 bases and J 5 bases; bases outside gene matches: 9. The CDR3 runs to 15 residues. Here the CDR3 reads CASSLRDRVRETQYF. The CDR3 DNA sequence: TGTGCCAGCAGTCTTCGGGACAGGGTGAGGGAGACCCAGTACTTC.

The chain joins TRBV20-1 to TRBJ1-1; D is undetermined. This CDR3 is built from 10 residues. The germline V gene has CDR1 DFQATT and CDR2 SNEGSKA (reference sequence). With 6 bases removed from V and 5 bases from J, the gap between germline ends came to 7 bases. The CDR3 bases are TGCAGTGCCTTAGGGACTGAAGCTTTCTTT. Amino acids: CSALGTEAFF.

This clonotype was detected a few times. This CDR3 is CASSSGQGAYGYTF. CDR3 nucleotides: TGTGCCAGCAGTTCCGGACAGGGGGCCTATGGCTACACCTTC. The rearrangement links TRBV7-9 to TRBJ1-2, with 11 bases matching TRBD1. CDR3 size: 14 residues. Germline lookup yields CDR1 SEHNR and CDR2 FQNEAQ (reference sequence). V lost 6 bases, J lost 4 bases, and 4 bases stayed unmatched.

The rearrangement links TRBV11-2 to TRBJ2-5, with D possibly being TRBD2 (6 bases). Trimming shortened V by 1 base and J by 5 bases, and 14 bases separated the two germline ends. The CDR3 covers 15 residues. CDR1 is SGHAT and CDR2 is FQNNGV in the germline V gene. The CDR3 spells CASSLGGSAGETQYF. The CDR3 DNA reads as TGTGCCAGCAGCTTAGGTGGCAGTGCGGGGGAGACCCAGTACTTC.

This clonotype occurred a few times. The chain recombines TRBV10-3 with TRBJ2-1, with 14 bases matching TRBD2. The ends lost 7 bases at V and 9 bases at J; junction bases unmatched: 5. The CDR3 totals 14 residues. From germline, CDR1 is ENHRY and CDR2 SYGVKD. CDR3 in amino acids: CAITEGLAGAEQFF. The CDR3 DNA follows: TGTGCCATCACCGAGGGACTAGCGGGAGCTGAGCAGTTCTTC.

The rearrangement uses TRBV7-9 and TRBJ2-1; 13 nucleotides agree with TRBD2. CDR1 is SEHNR and CDR2 is FQNEAQ in the germline V gene (reference sequence). V trimming: 3 bases; J trimming: 7 bases; junction bases outside the gene matches: 3. The CDR3 contains 15 residues. The CDR3 loop reads CASSFRLAGGNEQFF. CDR3 DNA sequence: TGTGCCAGCAGCTTTAGACTAGCGGGAGGAAATGAGCAGTTCTTC.

In its sample, this clonotype was seen a few times. The chain couples TRBV7-2 to TRBJ2-3; tentative D call: TRBD2 (5 bases). Looked up from germline, CDR1 is SGHTA and CDR2 is FQGNSA. The CDR3 has 16 residues. V lost 5 bases, J lost 2 bases, and 17 bases lay in between. CDR3 coding DNA: TGTGCCAGCAGCCTCGGACTCTCCAGCCTCACAGATACGCAGTATTTT. Protein: CASSLGLSSLTDTQYF.

The V and J genes are TRBV18 and TRBJ2-1; D is tentatively TRBD1 or TRBD2 (5 bases each). Germline CDR1 and CDR2: KGHSH and LQKENI. The CDR3 sequence is 17 residues long. Trimming shortened V by 3 bases and J by 0 bases, and 15 bases separated the two germline ends. The CDR3 sequence is CASSPLSTGTSYNEQFF. DNA for the CDR3: TGTGCCAGCTCACCCCTTTCTACCGGGACCTCCTACAATGAGCAGTTCTTC.

The gene calls are TRBV29-1 and TRBJ2-5, with 7 positions matching TRBD1. V trimming: 4 bases; J trimming: 11 bases; junction bases outside the gene matches: 4. The CDR3 sequence is 10 residues long. From germline, CDR1 is SQVTM and CDR2 ANQGSEA. CDR3 nucleotide sequence: TGCAGCGTTGTTGACAGGGAGCAGTACTTC. Its protein is CSVVDREQYF.

A few counts support this clonotype. The chain combines TRBV6-1 with TRBJ2-5, with D possibly matching TRBD2 (5 bases). V was shortened by 2 bases and J by 5 bases, with 9 bases between the two germline ends. CDR3 length: 13 amino acids. Germline V CDR1 and CDR2: MNHNS, SASEGT. CDR3 bases: TGTGCCAGCAGTGAATGGGAGCGGGAGACCCAGTACTTC. It translates to CASSEWERETQYF.

V and J are TRBV10-2 and TRBJ2-5; 10 bases fit TRBD2. The J call is doubtful: the DNA matches TRBJ2-7 better. Germline-derived CDR1 and CDR2 are WSHSY and SAAADI. This CDR3 region has 16 residues. Here the CDR3 DNA reads TGCGCCAGCAGTGAAGATAGGAGCGGGAGGGCCGCCGAGCAGTACTTC. Amino acids: CASSEDRSGRAAEQYF.

The chain couples TRBV7-9 to TRBJ1-1, with TRBD1 matching 8 bases. This CDR3 is 12 amino acids long. Germline V gene data show CDR1 as SEHNR and CDR2 as FQNEAQ (reference sequence). V lost 9 bases and J lost 4; bases outside the gene matches: 4. This CDR3 is CASKQGGTEAFF. CDR3 nucleotide sequence: TGTGCCAGTAAACAGGGGGGCACTGAAGCTTTCTTT. The full variable domain, with the rest looked up from reference TRBV7-9 and TRBJ1-1, is DTGVSQNPRHKITKRGQNVTFRCDPISEHNRLYWYRQTLGQGPEFLTYFQNEAQLEKSRLLSDRFSAERPKGSFSTLEIQRTEQGDSAMYLCASKQGGTEAFFGQGTRLTVV.

V is TRBV7-3 and J is TRBJ1-2, with TRBD1 as a possible D gene (6 bases). This CDR3 is built from 13 residues. The germline V and J ends were trimmed by 5 bases and 4 bases, with 11 bases remaining between them. Per germline, CDR1 SGHTA and CDR2 FQGTGA. As DNA, the CDR3 is TGTGCCAGCAGCCCTTCGACAGGCTATGGCTACACCTTC. Translated, it gives CASSPSTGYGYTF.

The CDR3 loop reads CASSLSGGQNIQYF. The CDR3 DNA reads TGTGCCAGCAGTTTATCGGGCGGCCAAAACATTCAGTACTTC. The rearrangement links TRBV27 to TRBJ2-4; no clear D gene. Germline CDR1 and CDR2: MNHEY and SMNVEV (reference sequence). This CDR3 contains 14 residues. With 0 bases removed from V and 5 bases from J, the gap between germline ends came to 8 bases.

J is TRBJ2-7 and V is TRBV7-8, with D perhaps given as TRBD1 or TRBD2 (5 bases each). This CDR3 is 14 amino acids long. Per germline, CDR1 SGHVS and CDR2 FQNEAQ. Trimming shortened V by 4 bases and J by 2 bases, and 12 bases separated the two germline ends. In DNA, the CDR3 is TGTGCCAGCAGCTCAGGGAGATTGGCCTACGAGCAGTACTTC. It yields the protein CASSSGRLAYEQYF.

This clonotype was seen only a few times. The chain carries TRBV5-1 and TRBJ2-7, with TRBD1 identical over 8 bases. The germline CDR1 and CDR2 sequences are SGHRS and YFSETQ. J was trimmed by 2 bases and V by 4 bases; bases with no gene match: 14. This CDR3 contains 17 residues. The CDR3 loop is CASSLVPLGQGTYEQYF. The CDR3 nucleotides are TGCGCCAGCAGCCTCGTCCCACTCGGACAGGGCACCTACGAGCAGTACTTC.

CDR3 protein: CSVVPAQGEQFF. The CDR3 DNA reads TGCAGCGTTGTTCCGGCTCAGGGTGAGCAGTTCTTC. V is TRBV29-1 and J is TRBJ2-1; weak D call: TRBD1 (5 bases). This CDR3 spans 12 amino acids. Trimming stripped 4 bases from V and 9 bases from J, with 13 bases between. CDR1 is SQVTM, CDR2 ANQGSEA, per germline.

This clonotype was picked up a small number of times. The V gene is TRBV20-1, the J gene TRBJ2-4; no clear D gene. Trimming pared 2 bases from V and 3 bases from J, leaving 17 bases between. CDR1 DFQATT and CDR2 SNEGSKA come from the germline V gene (reference sequence). This CDR3 spans 16 amino acids. Here the CDR3 reads CSARWGWRLGKNIQYF. The CDR3 DNA is TGCAGTGCTAGATGGGGATGGCGTTTGGGCAAAAACATTCAGTACTTC.

This clonotype occurred a few times. This rearrangement joins TRBV2 to TRBJ2-7, with D uncertain. Germline V gives CDR1 SNHLY, CDR2 FYNNEI. V dropped 6 bases and J dropped 2 bases, with 8 bases sitting between them. CDR3 length: 12 residues. CDR3 protein: CASRVVTYEQYF. The CDR3 DNA reads TGTGCCAGCAGAGTAGTCACCTACGAGCAGTACTTC.

The chain recombines TRBV7-2 with TRBJ2-3; D is perhaps TRBD1 or TRBD2 (5 bases each). Germline assignment: CDR1 SGHTA and CDR2 FQGNSA. The CDR3 extends over 15 amino acids. The V end was cut by 5 bases, the J end by 2 bases, with 14 bases between. CDR3 nucleotides: TGTGCCAGCAGCCCCGTGGGGGAGTTCACAGATACGCAGTATTTT. As protein: CASSPVGEFTDTQYF.

This clonotype occurred a few times. This chain uses TRBV6-5 with TRBJ2-5; 10 bases are a match to TRBD1. The germline CDR1 and CDR2 sequences are MNHEY and SVGAGI. The CDR3 is made up of 18 amino acids. The J segment lost 5 bases and the V segment lost 0 bases, leaving 12 bases of the junction unmatched. The CDR3 sequence is CASSYSIGTGEKGETQYF. The CDR3 DNA reads TGTGCCAGCAGTTACTCGATCGGGACAGGGGAAAAGGGGGAGACCCAGTACTTC.